This T cell receptor beta chain came from a study of cytomegalovirus exposure and HLA in healthy donors. Turning to the study itself: The 95 to 150 validation repertoires used a platform that matched the one used for the 666 first-cohort repertoires, as a later analysis reported.

Regarding this clone: Its antigen is currently unknown. The same CDR3 arises from other DNA sequences in this sample as well.

The donors were members of the validation cohort, which comprised about 120 subjects and was separate from the first cohort of 666 subjects. The data were produced by immunoSEQ multiplex PCR, yet TCRdb's version contains in-frame clones alone and is incomplete. The data contain more than 85,000 clones, roughly 94% of them singletons. Study-wide points: Accounts indicate the classifier identified cytomegalovirus status with strong specificity and sensitivity.

The sequence came from a woman between 18 and 29 years old in good health and CMV-seronegative. Source material: PBMCs.

The DNA of the CDR3 is TGTGCCAGCAGCCGGGACAGGGCCTACGAGCAGTACTTC. Translation: CASSRDRAYEQYF. This chain joins TRBV6-5 and TRBJ2-7; 9 bases match TRBD1. Trimming at V came to 6 bases and at J to 2 bases, leaving 2 bases not matched to a gene. This CDR3 contains 13 residues. Germline V CDR1 and CDR2: MNHEY, SVGAGI.